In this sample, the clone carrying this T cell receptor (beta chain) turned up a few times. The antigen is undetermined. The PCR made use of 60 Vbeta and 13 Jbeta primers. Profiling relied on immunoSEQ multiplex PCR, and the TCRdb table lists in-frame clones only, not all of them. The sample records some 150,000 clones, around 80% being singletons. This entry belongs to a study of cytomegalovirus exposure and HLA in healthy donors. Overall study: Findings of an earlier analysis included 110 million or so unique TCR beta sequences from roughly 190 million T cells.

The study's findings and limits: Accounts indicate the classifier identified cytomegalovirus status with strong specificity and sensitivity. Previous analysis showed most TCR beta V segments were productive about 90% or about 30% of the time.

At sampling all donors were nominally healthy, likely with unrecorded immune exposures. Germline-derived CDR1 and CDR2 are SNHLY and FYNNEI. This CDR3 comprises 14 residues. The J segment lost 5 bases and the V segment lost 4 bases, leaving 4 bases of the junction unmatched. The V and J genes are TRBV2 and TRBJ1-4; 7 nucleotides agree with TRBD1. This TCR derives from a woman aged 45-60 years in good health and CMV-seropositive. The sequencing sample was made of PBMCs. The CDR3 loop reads CASSGDRVNEKLFF. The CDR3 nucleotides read TGTGCCAGCAGTGGTGACAGGGTGAATGAAAAACTGTTTTTT.